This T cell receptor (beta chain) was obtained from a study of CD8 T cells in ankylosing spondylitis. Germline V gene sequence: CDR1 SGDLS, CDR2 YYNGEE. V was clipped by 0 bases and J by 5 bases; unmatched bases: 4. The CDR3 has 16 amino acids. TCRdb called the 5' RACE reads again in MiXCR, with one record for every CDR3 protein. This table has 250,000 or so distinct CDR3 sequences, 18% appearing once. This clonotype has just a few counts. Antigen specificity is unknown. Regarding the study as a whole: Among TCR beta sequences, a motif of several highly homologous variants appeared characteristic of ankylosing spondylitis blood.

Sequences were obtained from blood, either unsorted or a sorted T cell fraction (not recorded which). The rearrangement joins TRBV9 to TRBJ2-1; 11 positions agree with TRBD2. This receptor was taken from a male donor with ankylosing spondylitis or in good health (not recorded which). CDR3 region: CASSVAGLAGNNEQFF. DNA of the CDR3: TGTGCCAGCAGCGTAGCCGGACTAGCGGGTAACAATGAGCAGTTCTTC.